The next 17 T cell receptor beta chains were all read from a single sample in a study of T cell clones after liver transplantation. Profiled with immunoSEQ multiplex PCR; TCRdb holds only in-frame clones, not every one. The table shows about 15,000 clones, with nearly 95% occurring only once. Sequencing was performed on CD8+ T cells from blood, taken before liver transplant. These receptors were taken from a human donor who received a liver transplant.

This sequence joins TRBV13 and TRBJ2-3; D gene ambiguous. Germline assignment: CDR1 PRHDT and CDR2 FYEKMQ (reference sequence). The CDR3 runs 11 residues. The V gene lost 4 bases and the J gene lost 3 bases, with 2 bases spanning the gap. The CDR3 loop is CASSWTDTQYF. As DNA, the CDR3 is TGTGCCAGCAGCTGGACAGATACGCAGTATTTT.

The J gene is TRBJ2-3, the V gene TRBV5-1; unclear D gene. The V end was cut by 4 bases, the J end by 0 bases, with 12 bases between. The CDR3 consists of 15 residues. Per germline, CDR1 SGHRS and CDR2 YFSETQ. Here the CDR3 reads CASSKYGDSTDTQYF. In DNA form, the CDR3 reads TGCGCCAGCAGCAAGTATGGGGATAGCACAGATACGCAGTATTTT. The entire variable domain, with the rest obtained from reference TRBV5-1 and TRBJ2-3, is as follows: KAGVTQTPRYLIKTRGQQVTLSCSPISGHRSVSWYQQTPGQGLQFLFEYFSETQRNKGNFPGRFSGRQFSNSRSEMNVSTLELGDSALYLCASSKYGDSTDTQYFGPGTRLTVL.

This clone was found a few times. The chain is built from TRBV27 and TRBJ1-5, with 9 bases that match TRBD1. J lost 3 bases, V lost 5 bases, and 5 bases had no gene match. CDR3 length: 15 amino acids. CDR1 is MNHEY, CDR2 SMNVEV, per germline (reference sequence). CDR3 region: CASSPRDRVNQPQHF. CDR3 nucleotide sequence: TGTGCCAGCAGTCCGCGGGACAGGGTCAATCAGCCCCAGCATTTT.

DNA for the CDR3: TGTGCCAGCAGTGAGGGGCGGGAAACCTACAATGAGCAGTTCTTC. Its protein product is CASSEGRETYNEQFF. The V call is TRBV2, the J call TRBJ2-1, with D possibly matching TRBD2 (6 bases). CDR3 size: 15 residues. Trimming shortened V by 3 bases and J by 2 bases, and 11 bases separated the two germline ends. CDR1 is SNHLY and CDR2 is FYNNEI in the germline V gene.

In this sample, this clone is medium-sized. The V gene is TRBV6-1, the J gene TRBJ2-7; unclear D gene. V gave up 3 bases and J gave up 0 bases, with 15 bases separating them. The germline CDR1 and CDR2 sequences are MNHNS and SASEGT. The CDR3 sequence is 16 residues long. CDR3 DNA sequence: TGTGCCAGCAGTGAGTTCCACGGGTTAAGCTCCTACGAGCAGTACTTC. It codes for CASSEFHGLSSYEQYF.

The V gene is TRBV7-9, the J gene TRBJ2-3, with 10 bases matching TRBD1. Germline V CDR1 and CDR2: SEHNR, FQNEAQ (reference sequence). Trimming cost V 5 bases and J 3 bases; bases outside gene matches: 8. This CDR3 is 16 amino acids long. DNA of the CDR3: TGTGCCAGCAGCGCTCTTAAGGGACAGGGGACAGATACGCAGTATTTT. Protein product: CASSALKGQGTDTQYF.

The rearrangement uses TRBV27 and TRBJ1-4; tentative D call: TRBD1 (5 bases). The V end lost 6 bases, the J end lost 7 bases, and 21 bases lay between the germline ends. Germline lookup yields CDR1 MNHEY and CDR2 SMNVEV (reference sequence). The CDR3 extends over 16 amino acids. CDR3 in amino acids: CASSDRDPRQGEKLFF. Here the CDR3 DNA reads TGTGCCAGCAGCGACCGGGACCCCCGGCAAGGTGAAAAACTGTTTTTT.

The chain recombines TRBV21-1 with TRBJ1-3; the table's TRBD1 call for D was not verified on the DNA. TRBV21-1 is labeled a pseudogene. This CDR3 comprises 15 residues. The DNA for the CDR3 is TGTGCCAGCAGCAACAGGGGCGGCTCTGGAAACACCATATATTTT. This gives the protein CASSNRGGSGNTIYF.

This chain's CDR3 is CASRKVGFEKLFF. CDR3 sequence (DNA): TGCGCCAGCAGGAAGGTTGGGTTTGAAAAACTGTTTTTT. The J gene is TRBJ1-4, the V gene TRBV23-1, with unresolved D. TRBV23-1 is reported as an ORF; its role is uncertain. CDR3 size: 13 residues. V shed 6 bases and J shed 7 bases, with 12 bases lying between them.

V gene TRBV30 combines with J gene TRBJ2-5, with D unclear. This CDR3 contains 14 residues. Germline values: CDR1 GTSNPN, CDR2 SVGIG (reference sequence). V gave up 0 bases and J gave up 2 bases, with 10 bases separating them. The chain's CDR3 is CAWSVEQNQETQYF. For the CDR3, the DNA is TGTGCCTGGAGTGTTGAACAGAATCAAGAGACCCAGTACTTC.

The rearrangement links TRBV7-2 to TRBJ1-2; the D gene is possibly TRBD1 (6 bases). The CDR3 sequence is 16 residues long. From germline, CDR1 is SGHTA and CDR2 FQGNSA. Trimming shortened V by 2 bases and J by 4 bases, and 17 bases separated the two germline ends. The CDR3 bases are TGTGCCAGCAGCTTAAGGCCAGGGGAGGCGGTCTATGGCTACACCTTC. Its translation: CASSLRPGEAVYGYTF. Full variable domain (outside the CDR3, taken from reference TRBV7-2 and TRBJ1-2): GAGVSQSPSNKVTEKGKDVELRCDPISGHTALYWYRQSLGQGLEFLIYFQGNSAPDKSGLPSDRFSAERTGGSVSTLTIQRTQQEDSAVYLCASSLRPGEAVYGYTFGSGTRLTVV.

This chain connects TRBV28 to TRBJ2-1, with 13 bases matching TRBD2. Trimming at V came to 3 bases and at J to 7 bases, leaving 12 bases not matched to a gene. The CDR3 loop spans 18 amino acids. The germline V gene has CDR1 MDHEN and CDR2 SYDVKM. The CDR3 DNA follows: TGTGCCAGCAGTTTCCCTATCAGGACTAGCGGGAGCGGTAATGAGCAGTTCTTC. Its protein product is CASSFPIRTSGSGNEQFF.

The rearrangement uses TRBV2 and TRBJ1-1; D gene uncertain. CDR3 length: 13 amino acids. V was clipped by 7 bases and J by 3 bases, with 12 bases between them. Germline V CDR1 and CDR2: SNHLY, FYNNEI. The CDR3 reads CASIVWEDTEAFF. CDR3 in DNA: TGTGCCAGCATCGTTTGGGAGGACACTGAAGCTTTCTTT. The full variable domain, rest sourced from reference TRBV2 and TRBJ1-1, is EPEVTQTPSHQVTQMGQEVILRCVPISNHLYFYWYRQILGQKVEFLVSFYNNEISEKSEIFDDQFSVERPDGSNFTLKIRSTKLEDSAMYFCASIVWEDTEAFFGQGTRLTVV.

This chain links TRBV11-2 with TRBJ2-1, with 8 bases fitting TRBD2. The germline gives CDR1 SGHAT, CDR2 FQNNGV. After removal of 6 bases from V and 3 bases from J, the junction contained 1 base not matched to a gene. This CDR3 has 13 residues. As DNA, the CDR3 is TGTGCCAGCAGGCGGGGGGACTACAATGAGCAGTTCTTC. This translates into CASRRGDYNEQFF.

This clone was recorded once. The gene calls are TRBV19 and TRBJ1-2; D is uncertain. The CDR3 loop spans 13 amino acids. Per germline, CDR1 LNHDA and CDR2 SQIVND (reference sequence). The V end was cut by 5 bases, the J end by 6 bases, with 13 bases between. The CDR3 reads CASSPRPRDGYTF. CDR3 DNA sequence: TGTGCCAGTAGTCCCAGGCCTAGGGATGGCTACACCTTC.

This chain joins TRBV7-9 and TRBJ2-3; TRBD2 agrees at 8 bases. The CDR3 is 17 residues long. The V gene end was trimmed by 4 bases and the J gene end by 4 bases; junction bases not matched to a gene: 13. CDR1 SEHNR and CDR2 FQNEAQ come from the germline V gene (reference sequence). The CDR3 reads CASSSMGSSGGPDTQYF. The CDR3 coding sequence is TGTGCCAGCAGCTCAATGGGGTCTTCGGGAGGGCCAGATACGCAGTATTTT.

This clone was recorded only once. This chain uses TRBV4-1 with TRBJ2-1; 8 nucleotides agree with TRBD2. The CDR3 runs to 15 residues. The ends lost 7 bases at V and 3 bases at J; junction bases unmatched: 8. CDR1 and CDR2 from the germline V gene are MGHRA and YSYEKL. The CDR3 DNA sequence: TGCGCCAGCACGGTGATTGCGGGAGGCTACAATGAGCAGTTCTTC. It specifies CASTVIAGGYNEQFF.